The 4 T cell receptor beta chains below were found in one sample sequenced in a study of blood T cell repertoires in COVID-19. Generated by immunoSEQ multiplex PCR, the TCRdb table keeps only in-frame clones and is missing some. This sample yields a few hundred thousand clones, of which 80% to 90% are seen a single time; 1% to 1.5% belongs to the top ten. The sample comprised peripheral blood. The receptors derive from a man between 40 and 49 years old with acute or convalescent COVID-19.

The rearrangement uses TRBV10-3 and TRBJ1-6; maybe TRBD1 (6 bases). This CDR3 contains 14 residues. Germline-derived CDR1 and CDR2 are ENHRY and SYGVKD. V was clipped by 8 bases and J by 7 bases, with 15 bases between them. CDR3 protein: CAIGAGALNSPLHF. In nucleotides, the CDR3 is TGTGCCATCGGCGCAGGGGCCCTAAATTCACCCCTCCACTTT.

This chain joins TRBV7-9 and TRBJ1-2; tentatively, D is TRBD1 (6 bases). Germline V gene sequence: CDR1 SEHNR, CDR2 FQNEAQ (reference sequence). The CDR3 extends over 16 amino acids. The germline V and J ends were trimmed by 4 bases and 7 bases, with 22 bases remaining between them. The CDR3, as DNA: TGTGCCAGCAGCTCACAGACAGGAGCCTTTCTAGTTGGCTACACCTTC. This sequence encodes CASSSQTGAFLVGYTF.

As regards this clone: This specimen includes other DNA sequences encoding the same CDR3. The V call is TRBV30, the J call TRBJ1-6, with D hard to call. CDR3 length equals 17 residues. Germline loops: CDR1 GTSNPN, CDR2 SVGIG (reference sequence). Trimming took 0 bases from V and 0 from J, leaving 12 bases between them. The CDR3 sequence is CAWSVRGDFSYNSPLHF. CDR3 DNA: TGTGCCTGGAGTGTACGCGGGGATTTCTCCTATAATTCACCCCTCCACTTT.

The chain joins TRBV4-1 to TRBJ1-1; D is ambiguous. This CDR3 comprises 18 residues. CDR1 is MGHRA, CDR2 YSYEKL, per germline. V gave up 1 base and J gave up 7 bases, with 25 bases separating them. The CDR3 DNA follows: TGCGCCAGCAGCCAAGTTGGTCCCCGGACTTATGACCCGGTTGAAGCTTTCTTT. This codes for CASSQVGPRTYDPVEAFF.